The clone carrying this T cell receptor beta chain was seen a few times. The data stem from a study of CD8+ T cells in alopecia areata. Treatment here: oral pan-JAK inhibitor, 5-10 mg twice daily. Germline-derived CDR1 and CDR2 are SGDLS and YYNGEE. V was trimmed by 0 bases and J by 3 bases, leaving 8 bases between them. The CDR3 extends over 14 amino acids. Extracted RNA was reverse transcribed into cDNA, the sequencing template. Method: immunoSEQ multiplex PCR; TCRdb's copy keeps in-frame clones and lacks some. In the table there are around 300,000 clones, over 45% of which are singletons. This TCR was sampled from a human donor with alopecia areata. Here the sequenced sample was CD4+ T cells sorted from blood, taken at approximately week 51, from a patient treated with tofacitinib. This rearrangement joins TRBV9 to TRBJ2-3, with no clear D. CDR3 coding DNA: TGTGCCAGCAGCGTAGCTACTGCGACAGATACGCAGTATTTT. It is translated as CASSVATATDTQYF.